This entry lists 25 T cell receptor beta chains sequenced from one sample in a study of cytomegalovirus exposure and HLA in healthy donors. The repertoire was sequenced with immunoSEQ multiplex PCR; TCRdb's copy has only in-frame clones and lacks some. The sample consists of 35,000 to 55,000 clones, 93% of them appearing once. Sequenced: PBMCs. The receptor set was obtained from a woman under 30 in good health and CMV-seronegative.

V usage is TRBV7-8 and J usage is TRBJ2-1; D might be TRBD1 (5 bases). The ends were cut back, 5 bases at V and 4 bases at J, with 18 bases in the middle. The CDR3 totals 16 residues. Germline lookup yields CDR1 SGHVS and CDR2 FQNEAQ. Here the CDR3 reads CASSPWTRQIYNEQFF. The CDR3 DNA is TGTGCCAGCAGCCCCTGGACAAGGCAAATATACAATGAGCAGTTCTTC. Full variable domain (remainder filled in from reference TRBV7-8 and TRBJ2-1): GAGVSQSPRYKVAKRGQDVALRCDPISGHVSLFWYQQALGQGPEFLTYFQNEAQLDKSGLPSDRFFAERPEGSVSTLKIQRTQQEDSAVYLCASSPWTRQIYNEQFFGPGTRLTVL.

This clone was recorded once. The CDR3 is CANNLDSSYEQYF. The CDR3 DNA follows: TGCGCCAACAATTTGGACAGTTCCTACGAGCAGTACTTC. This rearrangement joins TRBV10-1 to TRBJ2-7; the D gene is possibly TRBD1 (6 bases). The length of the CDR3 is 13 residues. V was trimmed by 10 bases and J by 1 base, leaving 14 bases between them. Germline CDR1 WNHNN, CDR2 SYGVQD (reference sequence).

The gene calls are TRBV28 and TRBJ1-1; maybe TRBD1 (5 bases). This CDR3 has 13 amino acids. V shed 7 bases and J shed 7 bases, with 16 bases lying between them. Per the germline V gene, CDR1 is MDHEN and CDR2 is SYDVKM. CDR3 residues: CASTQKGISEAFF. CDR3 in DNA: TGTGCCAGCACCCAAAAGGGGATAAGTGAAGCTTTCTTT.

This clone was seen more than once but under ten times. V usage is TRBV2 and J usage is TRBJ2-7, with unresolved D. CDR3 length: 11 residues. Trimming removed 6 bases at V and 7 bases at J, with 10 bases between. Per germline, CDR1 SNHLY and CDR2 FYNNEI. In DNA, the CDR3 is TGTGCCAGCAGATCCGGTGATGAGCAGTACTTC. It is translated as CASRSGDEQYF.

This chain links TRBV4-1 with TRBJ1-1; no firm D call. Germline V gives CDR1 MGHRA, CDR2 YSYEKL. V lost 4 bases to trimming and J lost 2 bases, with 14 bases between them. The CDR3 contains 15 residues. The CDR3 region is CASSPYPDTNTEAFF. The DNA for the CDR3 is TGCGCCAGCAGCCCCTACCCCGACACTAACACTGAAGCTTTCTTT.

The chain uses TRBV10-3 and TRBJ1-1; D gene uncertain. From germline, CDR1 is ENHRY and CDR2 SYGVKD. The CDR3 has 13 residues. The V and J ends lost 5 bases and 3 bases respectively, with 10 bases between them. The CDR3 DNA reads TGTGCCATCAGTCAGACGGGGTACACTGAAGCTTTCTTT. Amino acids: CAISQTGYTEAFF.

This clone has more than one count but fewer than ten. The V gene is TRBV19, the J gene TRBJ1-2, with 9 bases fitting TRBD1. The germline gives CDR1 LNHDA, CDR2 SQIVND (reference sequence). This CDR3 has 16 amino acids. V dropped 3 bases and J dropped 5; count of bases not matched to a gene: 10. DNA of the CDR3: TGTGCCAGTAGTATTGTCGTGGACAGGGGTGTTTATGGCTACACCTTC. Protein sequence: CASSIVVDRGVYGYTF.

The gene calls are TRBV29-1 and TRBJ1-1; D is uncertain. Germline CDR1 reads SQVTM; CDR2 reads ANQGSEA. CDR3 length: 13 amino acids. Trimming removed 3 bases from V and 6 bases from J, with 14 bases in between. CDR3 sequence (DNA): TGCAGCGTTGAGGGCCGAATCACCCCTGAAGCTTTCTTT. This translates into CSVEGRITPEAFF.

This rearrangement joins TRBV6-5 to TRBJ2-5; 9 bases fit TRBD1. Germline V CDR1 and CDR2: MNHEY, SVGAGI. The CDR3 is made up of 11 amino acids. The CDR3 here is CGTGDQETQYF. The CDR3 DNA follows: TGTGGGACAGGGGATCAAGAGACCCAGTACTTC.

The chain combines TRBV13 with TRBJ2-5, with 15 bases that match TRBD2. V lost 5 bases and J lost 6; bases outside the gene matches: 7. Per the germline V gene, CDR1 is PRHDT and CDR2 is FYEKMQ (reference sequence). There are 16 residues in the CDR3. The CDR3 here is CASSPGGLAGGKTQYF. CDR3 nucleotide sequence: TGTGCCAGCAGCCCCGGCGGACTAGCGGGAGGGAAGACCCAGTACTTC.

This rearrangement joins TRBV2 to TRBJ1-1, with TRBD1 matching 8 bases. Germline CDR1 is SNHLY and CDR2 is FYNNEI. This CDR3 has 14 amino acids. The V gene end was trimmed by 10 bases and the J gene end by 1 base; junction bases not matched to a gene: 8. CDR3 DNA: TGTGCCACTAGGGGTACAGGGGGGAACACTGAAGCTTTCTTT. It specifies CATRGTGGNTEAFF. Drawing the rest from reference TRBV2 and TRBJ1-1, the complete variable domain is EPEVTQTPSHQVTQMGQEVILRCVPISNHLYFYWYRQILGQKVEFLVSFYNNEISEKSEIFDDQFSVERPDGSNFTLKIRSTKLEDSAMYFCATRGTGGNTEAFFGQGTRLTVV.

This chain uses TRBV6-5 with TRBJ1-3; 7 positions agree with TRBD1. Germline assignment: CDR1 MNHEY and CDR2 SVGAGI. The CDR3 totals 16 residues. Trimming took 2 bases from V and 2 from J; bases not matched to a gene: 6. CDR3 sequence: CASSYRQGFAGNTIYF. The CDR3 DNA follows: TGTGCCAGCAGTTACCGACAGGGATTTGCTGGAAACACCATATATTTT.

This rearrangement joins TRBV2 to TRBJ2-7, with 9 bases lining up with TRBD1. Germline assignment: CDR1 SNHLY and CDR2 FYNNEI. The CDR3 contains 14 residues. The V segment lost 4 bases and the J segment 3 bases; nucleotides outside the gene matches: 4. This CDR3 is CASSGETGGYEQYF. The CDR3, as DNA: TGTGCCAGCAGTGGTGAGACAGGGGGCTACGAGCAGTACTTC. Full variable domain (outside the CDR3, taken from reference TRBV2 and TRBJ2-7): EPEVTQTPSHQVTQMGQEVILRCVPISNHLYFYWYRQILGQKVEFLVSFYNNEISEKSEIFDDQFSVERPDGSNFTLKIRSTKLEDSAMYFCASSGETGGYEQYFGPGTRLTVT.

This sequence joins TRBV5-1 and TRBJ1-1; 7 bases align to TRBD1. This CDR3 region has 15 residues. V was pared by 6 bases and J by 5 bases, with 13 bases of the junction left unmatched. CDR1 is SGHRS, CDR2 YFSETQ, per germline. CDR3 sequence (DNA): TGCGCCAGCACTACCAGGGGGATTGAGATGACTGAAGCTTTCTTT. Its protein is CASTTRGIEMTEAFF.

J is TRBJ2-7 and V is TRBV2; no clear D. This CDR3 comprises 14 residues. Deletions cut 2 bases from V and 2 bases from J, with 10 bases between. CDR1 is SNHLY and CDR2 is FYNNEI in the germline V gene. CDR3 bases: TGTGCCAGCAGTGAACAGACACAACCCTACGAGCAGTACTTC. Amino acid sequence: CASSEQTQPYEQYF.

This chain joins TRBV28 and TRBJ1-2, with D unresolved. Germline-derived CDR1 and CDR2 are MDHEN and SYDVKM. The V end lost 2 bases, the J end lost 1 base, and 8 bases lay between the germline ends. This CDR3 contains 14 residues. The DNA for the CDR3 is TGTGCCAGCAGTTTACGGCAGGTTAACTATGGCTACACCTTC. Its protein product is CASSLRQVNYGYTF.

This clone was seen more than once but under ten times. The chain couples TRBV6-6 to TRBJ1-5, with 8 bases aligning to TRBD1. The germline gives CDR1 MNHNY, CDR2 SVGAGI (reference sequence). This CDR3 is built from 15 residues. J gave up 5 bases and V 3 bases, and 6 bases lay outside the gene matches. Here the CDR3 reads CASSYQRQGHQPQHF. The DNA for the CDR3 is TGTGCCAGCAGTTATCAAAGACAGGGGCATCAGCCCCAGCATTTT.

CDR3 DNA sequence: TGTGCCAGCAGCTTAGAGGGGACAGTGAACACCGGGGAGCTGTTTTTT. This encodes CASSLEGTVNTGELFF. V usage is TRBV11-2 and J usage is TRBJ2-2; 7 bases match TRBD1. V shed 0 bases, J shed 1 base, and the junction held 2 bases outside the gene matches. This CDR3 region has 16 residues. Germline lookup yields CDR1 SGHAT and CDR2 FQNNGV.

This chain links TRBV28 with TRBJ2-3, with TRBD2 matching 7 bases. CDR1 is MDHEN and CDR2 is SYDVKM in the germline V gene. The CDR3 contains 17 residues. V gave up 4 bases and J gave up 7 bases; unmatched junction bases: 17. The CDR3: CASSSPGYRRGSNTQYF. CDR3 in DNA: TGTGCCAGCAGTTCCCCTGGTTATAGGCGGGGGTCTAATACGCAGTATTTT.

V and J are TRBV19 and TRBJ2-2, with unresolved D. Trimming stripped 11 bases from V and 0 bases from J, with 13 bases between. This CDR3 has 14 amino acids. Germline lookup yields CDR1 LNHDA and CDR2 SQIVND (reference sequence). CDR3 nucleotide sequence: TGTGCCCCTAATCCGACTGCGAACACCGGGGAGCTGTTTTTT. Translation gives CAPNPTANTGELFF. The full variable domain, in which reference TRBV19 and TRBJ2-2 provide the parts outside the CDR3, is DGGITQSPKYLFRKEGQNVTLSCEQNLNHDAMYWYRQDPGQGLRLIYYSQIVNDFQKGDIAEGYSVSREKKESFPLTVTSAQKNPTAFYLCAPNPTANTGELFFGEGSRLTVL.

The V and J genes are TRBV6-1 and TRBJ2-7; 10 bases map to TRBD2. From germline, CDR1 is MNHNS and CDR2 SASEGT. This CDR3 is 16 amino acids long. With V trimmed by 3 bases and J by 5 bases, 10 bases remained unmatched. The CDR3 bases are TGTGCCAGCAGTGACTTGCGTCTAGCGGGGGTTAACGAGCAGTACTTC. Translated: CASSDLRLAGVNEQYF.

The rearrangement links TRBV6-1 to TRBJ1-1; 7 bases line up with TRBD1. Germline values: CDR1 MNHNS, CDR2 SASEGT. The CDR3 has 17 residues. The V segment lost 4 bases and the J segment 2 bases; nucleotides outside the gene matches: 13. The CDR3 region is CASSALDRRHVNTEAFF. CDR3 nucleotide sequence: TGTGCCAGCAGTGCCCTGGACAGGAGACACGTAAACACTGAAGCTTTCTTT.

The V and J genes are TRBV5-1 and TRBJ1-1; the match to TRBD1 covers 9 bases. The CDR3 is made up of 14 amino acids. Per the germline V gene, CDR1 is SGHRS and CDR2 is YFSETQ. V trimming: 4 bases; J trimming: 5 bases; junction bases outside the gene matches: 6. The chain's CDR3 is CASSRGQGQTEAFF. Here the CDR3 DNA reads TGCGCCAGCAGCCGGGGACAGGGCCAGACTGAAGCTTTCTTT.

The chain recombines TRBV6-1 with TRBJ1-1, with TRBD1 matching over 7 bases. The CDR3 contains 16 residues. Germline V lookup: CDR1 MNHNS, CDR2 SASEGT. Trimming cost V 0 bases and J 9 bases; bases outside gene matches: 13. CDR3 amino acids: CASSEALLWDSEKAFF. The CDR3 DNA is TGTGCCAGCAGTGAAGCGCTTCTCTGGGACAGCGAGAAAGCTTTCTTT.

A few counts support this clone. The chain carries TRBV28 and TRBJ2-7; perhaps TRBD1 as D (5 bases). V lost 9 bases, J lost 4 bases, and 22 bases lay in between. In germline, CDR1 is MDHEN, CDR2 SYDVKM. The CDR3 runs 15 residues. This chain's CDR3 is CASATEGATRYEQYF. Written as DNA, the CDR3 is TGTGCCAGTGCCACTGAAGGGGCTACAAGATACGAGCAGTACTTC.